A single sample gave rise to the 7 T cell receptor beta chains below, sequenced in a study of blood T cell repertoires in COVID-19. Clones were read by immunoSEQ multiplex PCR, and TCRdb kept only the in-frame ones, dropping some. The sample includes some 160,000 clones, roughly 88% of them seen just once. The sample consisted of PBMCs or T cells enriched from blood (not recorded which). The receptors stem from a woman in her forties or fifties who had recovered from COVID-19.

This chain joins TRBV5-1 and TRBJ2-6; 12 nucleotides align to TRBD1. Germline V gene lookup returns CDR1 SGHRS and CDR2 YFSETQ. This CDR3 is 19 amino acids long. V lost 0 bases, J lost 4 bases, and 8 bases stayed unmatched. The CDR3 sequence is CASSLALPGQGAGANVLTF. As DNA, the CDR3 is TGCGCCAGCAGCTTGGCCCTCCCGGGACAGGGGGCCGGGGCCAACGTCCTGACTTTC.

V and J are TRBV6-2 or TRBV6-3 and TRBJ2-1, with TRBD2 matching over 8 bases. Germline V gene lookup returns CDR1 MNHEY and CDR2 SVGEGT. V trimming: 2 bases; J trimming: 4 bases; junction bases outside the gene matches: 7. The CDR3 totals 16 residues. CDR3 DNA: TGTGCCAGCAGTTACACCGGGACTAGGGATTACAATGAGCAGTTCTTC. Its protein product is CASSYTGTRDYNEQFF.

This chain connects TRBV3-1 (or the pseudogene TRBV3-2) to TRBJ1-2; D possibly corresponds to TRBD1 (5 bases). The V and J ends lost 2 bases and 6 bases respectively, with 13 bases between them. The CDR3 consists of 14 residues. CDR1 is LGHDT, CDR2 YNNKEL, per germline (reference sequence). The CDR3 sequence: CASSQQLGGNGYTF. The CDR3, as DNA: TGTGCCAGCAGCCAACAACTCGGGGGGAATGGCTACACCTTC.

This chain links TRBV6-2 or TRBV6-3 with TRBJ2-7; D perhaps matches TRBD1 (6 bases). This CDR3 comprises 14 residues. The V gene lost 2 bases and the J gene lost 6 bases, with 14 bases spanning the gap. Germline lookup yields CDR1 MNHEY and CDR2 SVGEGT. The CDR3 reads CASSYRQVTTEQYF. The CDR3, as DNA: TGTGCCAGCAGTTACAGACAGGTCACAACCGAGCAGTACTTC.

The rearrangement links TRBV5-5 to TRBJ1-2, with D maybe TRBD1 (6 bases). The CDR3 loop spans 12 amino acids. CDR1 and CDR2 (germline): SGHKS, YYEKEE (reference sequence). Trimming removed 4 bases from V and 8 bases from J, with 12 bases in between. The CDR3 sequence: CASSKDRDGYTF. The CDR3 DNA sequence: TGTGCCAGCAGCAAGGACAGAGACGGCTACACCTTC.

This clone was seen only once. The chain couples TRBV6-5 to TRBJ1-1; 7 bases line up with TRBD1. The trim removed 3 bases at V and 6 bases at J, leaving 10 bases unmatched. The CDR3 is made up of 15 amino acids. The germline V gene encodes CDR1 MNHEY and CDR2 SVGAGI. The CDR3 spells CASSYGRQGASEAFF. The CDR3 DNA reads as TGTGCCAGCAGTTATGGGCGACAGGGTGCCTCTGAAGCTTTCTTT.

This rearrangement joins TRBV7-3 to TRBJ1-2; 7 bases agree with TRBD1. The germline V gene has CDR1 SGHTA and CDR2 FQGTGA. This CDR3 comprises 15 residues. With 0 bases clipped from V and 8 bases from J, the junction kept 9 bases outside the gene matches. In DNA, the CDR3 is TGTGCCAGCAGCTTAACGGGGAAGGGGACAGAAGGCTACACCTTC. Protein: CASSLTGKGTEGYTF.